This TCR beta chain was captured in a study of blood T cells in healthy people across ages. In germline, CDR1 is SGHAT, CDR2 FQNNGV. CDR3 size: 14 residues. Trimming stripped 5 bases from V and 6 bases from J, with 13 bases between. A second PCR, run for about 7 to 11 cycles, used a sample-barcoded 5' primer plus a J-beta primer mix. TCRdb used MiXCR to reprocess the 5' RACE reads, holding one entry per CDR3 protein. The repertoire consists of 540,000 or so distinct CDR3 sequences, with 24% occurring once and the leading ten covering 7.5% to 9%. The data also belong to a second study, concerning T cells of mothers and their children. That source notes: Three healthy Caucasian mothers gave samples, and so did their six children.

This TCR came from a boy younger than 18 in good health. Sequencing was carried out using blood. This chain links TRBV11-2 with TRBJ2-2; D not resolved. CDR3 DNA sequence: TGTGCCAGCAGCGCCTCCCGACTCTCCGGGGAGCTGTTTTTT. Translating it yields CASSASRLSGELFF.